This T cell receptor (beta chain) was identified during a study of blood T cell repertoires in COVID-19. The J segment lost 2 bases and the V segment lost 3 bases, leaving 10 bases of the junction unmatched. This CDR3 has 16 residues. The germline CDR1 and CDR2 sequences are MNHEY and SMNVEV (reference sequence). The table came from immunoSEQ multiplex PCR; TCRdb's copy has only in-frame clones and leaves some out. The sample yields 490,000 or so clones, around 87% seen once. The age range of participants was about 18 to 100 years, with residence in about two dozen US areas. A single count supports this clone.

This TCR was recovered from a woman in her thirties or forties who had recovered from COVID-19. The chain is built from TRBV27 and TRBJ2-7; 7 positions match TRBD1. Sequences were obtained from PBMCs or T cells enriched from blood (not recorded which). The CDR3 spells CASSFTPGTATYEQYF. The CDR3 DNA sequence: TGTGCCAGCAGTTTCACACCCGGGACAGCCACCTACGAGCAGTACTTC.